This passage covers 27 T cell receptor beta chains from one sample sequenced in a study of blood T cell repertoires in COVID-19. Produced via immunoSEQ multiplex PCR; TCRdb's table is partial and in-frame only. Of about 300,000 clones detected, about nine tenths appear once; the ten largest clones hold 1.5% to 2%. Sequencing was carried out using peripheral blood. The source of these receptors is a woman in her thirties with COVID-19, enrolled during active disease.

The gene calls are TRBV7-9 and TRBJ1-2; TRBD1 matches 7 bases. The V segment lost 4 bases and the J segment 3 bases; nucleotides outside the gene matches: 14. Per the germline V gene, CDR1 is SEHNR and CDR2 is FQNEAQ (reference sequence). There are 17 residues in the CDR3. CDR3 sequence reads: CASSSRQGRLRDYGYTF. In nucleotides, the CDR3 is TGTGCCAGCAGCTCCCGACAGGGACGGCTACGGGACTATGGCTACACCTTC.

The gene calls are TRBV28 and TRBJ1-6; 7 bases fit TRBD1. The CDR3 consists of 15 residues. Germline V gives CDR1 MDHEN, CDR2 SYDVKM. The V and J ends lost 5 bases and 8 bases, in that order; junction bases with no gene match: 9. As DNA, the CDR3 is TGTGCCAGCAGTCTAATCGACAGGGACGATTCACCCCTCCACTTT. It is translated as CASSLIDRDDSPLHF.

The rearrangement uses TRBV28 and TRBJ2-7, with TRBD2 matching over 11 bases. CDR3 size: 14 residues. Trimming cost V 7 bases and J 3 bases; bases outside gene matches: 5. CDR1 is MDHEN, CDR2 SYDVKM, per germline. The CDR3 DNA follows: TGTGCCAGCACTAGCGGGGGGACCTTCTACGAGCAGTACGTC. Translated: CASTSGGTFYEQYV.

The chain recombines TRBV30 with TRBJ1-1; D might be TRBD1 (6 bases). This CDR3 spans 13 amino acids. With 0 bases removed from V and 8 bases from J, the gap between germline ends came to 13 bases. Germline V lookup: CDR1 GTSNPN, CDR2 SVGIG (reference sequence). The CDR3 loop reads CAWSVGGPGEAFF. In DNA, the CDR3 is TGTGCCTGGAGTGTGGGGGGGCCGGGGGAAGCTTTCTTT.

The V and J genes are TRBV7-2 and TRBJ2-1, with 9 bases that match TRBD2. V shed 2 bases and J 4 bases; nucleotides not matched to a gene: 6. The germline V gene has CDR1 SGHTA and CDR2 FQGNSA. CDR3 size: 16 residues. The CDR3 nucleotides read TGTGCCAGCAGCTTAACAGCGGGGGGCCTATACAATGAGCAGTTCTTC. Translation: CASSLTAGGLYNEQFF.

J is TRBJ2-2 and V is TRBV2, with 8 bases that match TRBD2. CDR3 size: 15 residues. With V trimmed by 6 bases and J by 6 bases, 9 bases remained unmatched. CDR1 is SNHLY, CDR2 FYNNEI, per germline. The CDR3 region has the DNA TGTGCCAGCAGCCCCGGGACTAGTGGGTCCGGGGAGCTGTTTTTT. Encoded protein: CASSPGTSGSGELFF.

CDR3 residues: CASSPEGGYEQYF. The CDR3 bases are TGTGCCAGCTCACCTGAGGGGGGGTACGAGCAGTACTTC. The genes are TRBV18 and TRBJ2-7; tentative D call: TRBD2 (7 bases). This CDR3 is 13 amino acids long. Germline lookup yields CDR1 KGHSH and CDR2 LQKENI. The germline V and J ends were trimmed by 3 bases and 4 bases, with 10 bases remaining between them.

The chain carries TRBV28 and TRBJ1-1; a weak D match, TRBD1 (5 bases). The germline CDR1 and CDR2 sequences are MDHEN and SYDVKM. The CDR3 runs 13 residues. Trimming took 7 bases from V and 6 from J, leaving 15 bases between them. Here the CDR3 DNA reads TGTGCCAGCACTGTGACAGAGTCGCCTGAAGCTTTCTTT. This encodes CASTVTESPEAFF.

The V call is TRBV9, the J call TRBJ1-2; 7 bases agree with TRBD1. V shed 3 bases, J shed 6 bases, and the junction held 11 bases outside the gene matches. The CDR3 runs to 15 residues. Germline V gene lookup returns CDR1 SGDLS and CDR2 YYNGEE. CDR3 in DNA: TGTGCCAGCAGCGAGTCTTCAAGTACAGGGGATGGCTACACCTTC. It is translated as CASSESSSTGDGYTF.

This clone was detected a few times. The chain recombines TRBV4-3 with TRBJ1-1; D gene ambiguous. Trimming removed 0 bases from V and 3 bases from J, with 26 bases in between. The CDR3 extends over 20 amino acids. Germline CDR1 is LGHNA and CDR2 is YSLEER. The chain's CDR3 is CASSQDSSFFSARQDTEAFF. The DNA of the CDR3 is TGCGCCAGCAGCCAAGATTCCTCATTTTTTAGTGCGCGGCAAGACACTGAAGCTTTCTTT.

The V gene is TRBV3-1 (or the pseudogene TRBV3-2), the J gene TRBJ2-3; 8 nucleotides align to TRBD2. This CDR3 is built from 15 residues. V shed 3 bases and J 1 base; nucleotides not matched to a gene: 3. Germline values: CDR1 LGHDT, CDR2 YNNKEL (reference sequence). CDR3 nucleotides: TGTGCCAGCAGCCACACGGGGGGGGGCACAGATACGCAGTATTTT. This sequence encodes CASSHTGGGTDTQYF.

J is TRBJ1-5 and V is TRBV12-3 or TRBV12-4; D gene ambiguous. Trimming cost V 3 bases and J 6 bases, with 9 bases left between them. The CDR3 covers 13 residues. The CDR3 DNA follows: TGTGCCAGCAGTTTGTTTAGTGTTCAGCCCCAGCATTTT. Amino acid sequence: CASSLFSVQPQHF.

The DNA for the CDR3 is TGTGCCAGCAGCCCCACTAGGGGGGGGGCCCATTCACCCCTCCACTTT. Its protein product is CASSPTRGGAHSPLHF. This chain uses TRBV7-2 with TRBJ1-6, with D maybe TRBD1 (6 bases). This CDR3 has 16 amino acids. Trimming cost V 5 bases and J 8 bases, with 19 bases left between them. The germline gives CDR1 SGHTA, CDR2 FQGNSA.

The rearrangement joins TRBV5-5 to TRBJ1-2; TRBD1 is a possible D gene (5 bases). The V end lost 6 bases, the J end lost 8 bases, and 26 bases lay between the germline ends. CDR1 and CDR2 from the germline V gene are SGHKS and YYEKEE (reference sequence). The CDR3 covers 16 residues. CDR3 loop: CASTTQQVSFKGGYTF. The CDR3 DNA is TGTGCCAGCACCACCCAACAGGTTTCCTTCAAGGGGGGCTACACCTTC.

The chain carries TRBV9 and TRBJ2-7, with D uncertain. The length of the CDR3 is 15 residues. Between the trimmed V and J ends, which lost 0 bases and 1 base, there was a span of 11 bases. Per the germline V gene, CDR1 is SGDLS and CDR2 is YYNGEE. This CDR3 reads CASSVGAAKSYEQYF. The DNA for the CDR3 is TGTGCCAGCAGCGTAGGGGCAGCTAAATCCTACGAGCAGTACTTC.

J is TRBJ1-6 and V is TRBV2, with D hard to call. CDR1 SNHLY and CDR2 FYNNEI come from the germline V gene. V was clipped by 5 bases and J by 3 bases, with 11 bases between them. The CDR3 is 15 residues long. In DNA form, the CDR3 reads TGTGCCAGCAGTCGCCGGGAAAACTATAATTCACCCCTCCACTTT. As protein: CASSRRENYNSPLHF.

This rearrangement joins TRBV18 to TRBJ2-1; D gene uncertain. The CDR3 covers 15 residues. V lost 1 base to trimming and J lost 4 bases, with 11 bases between them. Germline loops: CDR1 KGHSH, CDR2 LQKENI. The DNA for the CDR3 is TGTGCCAGCTCACCACGAGGAATTCGTTACAATGAGCAGTTCTTC. This sequence encodes CASSPRGIRYNEQFF.

This clone was recorded a few times. V and J are TRBV5-1 and TRBJ1-1; TRBD1 matches at 12 bases. The length of the CDR3 is 16 residues. Trimming cost V 4 bases and J 0 bases; bases outside gene matches: 4. The V gene's germline CDR1 is SGHRS and CDR2 YFSETQ. For the CDR3, the DNA is TGCGCCAGCAGCGGGGGACAGGGGGCTCTGAACACTGAAGCTTTCTTT. Translated, it gives CASSGGQGALNTEAFF.

The J gene is TRBJ1-4, the V gene TRBV2; 7 nucleotides agree with TRBD1. Germline CDR1 and CDR2: SNHLY and FYNNEI. V dropped 4 bases and J dropped 10; count of bases not matched to a gene: 6. The CDR3 totals 13 residues. The CDR3 DNA follows: TGTGCCAGCAGTGGACAGGGAAGTCCAAAACTGTTTTTT. Translating it yields CASSGQGSPKLFF.

The V gene is TRBV2, the J gene TRBJ1-6; D unclear. V was cut by 7 bases and J by 0 bases, with 19 bases left in between. Germline CDR1 and CDR2: SNHLY and FYNNEI. This CDR3 comprises 18 residues. The CDR3 DNA reads TGTGCCAGCACCCCGGTTGGGCGGAGGAGCTCCTATAATTCACCCCTCCACTTT. Its translation: CASTPVGRRSSYNSPLHF.

V gene TRBV11-2 combines with J gene TRBJ1-1; no clear D. V gave up 0 bases and J gave up 7 bases, with 6 bases separating them. The CDR3 extends over 12 amino acids. CDR1 and CDR2 (germline): SGHAT, FQNNGV. The CDR3 coding sequence is TGTGCCAGCAGCTTAGATCTTCTTGAAGCTTTCTTT. Amino acids: CASSLDLLEAFF.

CDR3 bases: TGTGCCAGCAGCTTAGGGGGGGGCATCTCCTACGAGCAGTACTTC. Amino acid sequence: CASSLGGGISYEQYF. The chain employs TRBV11-2 and TRBJ2-7, with D possibly matching TRBD2 (7 bases). This CDR3 region has 15 residues. The germline V gene encodes CDR1 SGHAT and CDR2 FQNNGV. The V gene lost 1 base and the J gene lost 0 bases, with 10 bases spanning the gap.

The chain uses TRBV11-2 and TRBJ1-1, with D unresolved. This CDR3 contains 15 residues. Per the germline V gene, CDR1 is SGHAT and CDR2 is FQNNGV. V lost 3 bases and J lost 0, with 11 bases in between. The CDR3: CASSFAAAMNTEAFF. The CDR3 DNA reads TGTGCCAGCAGCTTTGCAGCGGCGATGAACACTGAAGCTTTCTTT.

This rearrangement joins TRBV7-8 to TRBJ2-3, with 7 bases aligning to TRBD2. CDR3 size: 16 residues. Germline lookup yields CDR1 SGHVS and CDR2 FQNEAQ. Trimming cost V 3 bases and J 4 bases; bases outside gene matches: 10. DNA of the CDR3: TGTGCCAGCAGCTTCCCCGGGACTGGGGGGGCAGATACGCAGTATTTT. Translating gives CASSFPGTGGADTQYF.

V is TRBV3-1 (or the pseudogene TRBV3-2) and J is TRBJ1-2; D is undetermined. Germline V gives CDR1 LGHDT, CDR2 YNNKEL (reference sequence). The CDR3 consists of 12 residues. V dropped 3 bases and J dropped 2 bases, with 4 bases sitting between them. CDR3 protein: CASSHSNYGYTF. The CDR3 bases are TGTGCCAGCAGCCATTCGAACTATGGCTACACCTTC.

This clone was seen a single time. The chain employs TRBV9 and TRBJ2-2; D may be TRBD2 (5 bases). CDR1 and CDR2 from the germline V gene are SGDLS and YYNGEE. This CDR3 spans 16 amino acids. V was cut by 5 bases and J by 0 bases, with 14 bases left in between. CDR3 nucleotides: TGTGCCAGCAGACCAAGTCGGGGATCGAACACCGGGGAGCTGTTTTTT. Translating gives CASRPSRGSNTGELFF.

This clone was observed a handful of times. The chain employs TRBV3-1 (or the pseudogene TRBV3-2) and TRBJ1-6; D ambiguous. V dropped 1 base and J dropped 7 bases, with 5 bases sitting between them. Germline CDR1 is LGHDT and CDR2 is YNNKEL (reference sequence). CDR3 length equals 13 residues. The CDR3 loop is CASSQGPNSPLHF. DNA of the CDR3: TGTGCCAGCAGCCAAGGGCCCAATTCACCCCTCCACTTT.